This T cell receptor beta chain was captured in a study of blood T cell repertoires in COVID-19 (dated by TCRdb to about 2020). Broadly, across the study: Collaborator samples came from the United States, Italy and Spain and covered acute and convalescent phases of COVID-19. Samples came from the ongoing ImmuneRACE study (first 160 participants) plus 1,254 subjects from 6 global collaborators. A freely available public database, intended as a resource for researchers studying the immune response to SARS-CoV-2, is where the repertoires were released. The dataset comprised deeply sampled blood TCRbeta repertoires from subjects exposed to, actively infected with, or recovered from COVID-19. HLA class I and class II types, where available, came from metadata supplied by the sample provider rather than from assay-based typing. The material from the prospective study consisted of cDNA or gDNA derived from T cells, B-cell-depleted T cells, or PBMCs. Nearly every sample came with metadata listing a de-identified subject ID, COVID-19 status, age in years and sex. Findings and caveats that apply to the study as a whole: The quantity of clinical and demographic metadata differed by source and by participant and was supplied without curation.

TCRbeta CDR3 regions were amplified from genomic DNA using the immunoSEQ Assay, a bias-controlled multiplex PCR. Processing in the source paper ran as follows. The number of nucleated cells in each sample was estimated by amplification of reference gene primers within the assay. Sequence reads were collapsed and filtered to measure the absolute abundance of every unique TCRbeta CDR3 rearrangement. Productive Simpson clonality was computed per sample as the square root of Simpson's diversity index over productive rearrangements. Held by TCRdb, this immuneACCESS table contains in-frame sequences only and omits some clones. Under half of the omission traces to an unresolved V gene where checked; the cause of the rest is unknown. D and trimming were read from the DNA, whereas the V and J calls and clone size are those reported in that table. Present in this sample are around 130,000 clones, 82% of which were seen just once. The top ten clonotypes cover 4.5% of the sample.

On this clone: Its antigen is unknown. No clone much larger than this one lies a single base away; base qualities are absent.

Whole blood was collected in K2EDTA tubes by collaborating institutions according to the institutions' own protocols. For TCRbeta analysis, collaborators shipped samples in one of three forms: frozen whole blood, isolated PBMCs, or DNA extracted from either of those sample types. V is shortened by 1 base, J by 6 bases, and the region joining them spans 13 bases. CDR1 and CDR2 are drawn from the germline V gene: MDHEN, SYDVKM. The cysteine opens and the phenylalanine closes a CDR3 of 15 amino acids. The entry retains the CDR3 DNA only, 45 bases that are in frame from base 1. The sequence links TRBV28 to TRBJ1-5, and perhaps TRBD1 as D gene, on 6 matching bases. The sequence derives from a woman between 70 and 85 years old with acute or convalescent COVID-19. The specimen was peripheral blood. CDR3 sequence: CASSLLSGGGQPQHF. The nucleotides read TGTGCCAGCAGTTTATTATCGGGGGGCGGTCAGCCCCAGCATTTT.